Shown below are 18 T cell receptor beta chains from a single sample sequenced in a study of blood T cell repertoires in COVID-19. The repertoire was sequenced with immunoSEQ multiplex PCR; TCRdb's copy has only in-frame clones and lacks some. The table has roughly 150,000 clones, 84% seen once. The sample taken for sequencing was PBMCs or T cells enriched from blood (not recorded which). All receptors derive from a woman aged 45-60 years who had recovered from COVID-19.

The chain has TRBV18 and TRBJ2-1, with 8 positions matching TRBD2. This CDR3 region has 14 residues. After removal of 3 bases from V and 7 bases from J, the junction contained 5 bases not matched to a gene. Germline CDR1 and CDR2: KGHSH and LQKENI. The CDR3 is CASSPLSGTNEQFF. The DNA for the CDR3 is TGTGCCAGCTCACCTCTTAGCGGGACAAATGAGCAGTTCTTC.

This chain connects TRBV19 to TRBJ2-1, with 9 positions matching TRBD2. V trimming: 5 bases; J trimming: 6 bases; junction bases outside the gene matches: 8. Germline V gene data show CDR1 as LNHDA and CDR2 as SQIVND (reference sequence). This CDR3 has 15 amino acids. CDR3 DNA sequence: TGTGCCAGTAGTCTCCTTAGCGGGGGTTTCAATGAGCAGTTCTTC. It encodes CASSLLSGGFNEQFF.

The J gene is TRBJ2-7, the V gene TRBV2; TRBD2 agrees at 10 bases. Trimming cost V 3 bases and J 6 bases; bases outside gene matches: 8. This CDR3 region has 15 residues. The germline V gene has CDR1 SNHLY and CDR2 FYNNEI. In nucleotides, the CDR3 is TGTGCCAGCAGTGAGGCGCTAGCGGGAGCTTCCGAGCAGTACTTC. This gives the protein CASSEALAGASEQYF.

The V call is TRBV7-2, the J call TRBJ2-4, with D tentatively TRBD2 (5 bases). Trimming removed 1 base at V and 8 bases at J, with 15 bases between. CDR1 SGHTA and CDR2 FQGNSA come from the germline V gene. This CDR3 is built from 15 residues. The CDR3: CASSLGLGLRDIQYF. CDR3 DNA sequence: TGTGCCAGCAGCTTAGGACTCGGCTTGAGGGACATTCAGTACTTC. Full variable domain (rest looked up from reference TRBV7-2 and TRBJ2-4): GAGVSQSPSNKVTEKGKDVELRCDPISGHTALYWYRQSLGQGLEFLIYFQGNSAPDKSGLPSDRFSAERTGGSVSTLTIQRTQQEDSAVYLCASSLGLGLRDIQYFGAGTRLSVL.

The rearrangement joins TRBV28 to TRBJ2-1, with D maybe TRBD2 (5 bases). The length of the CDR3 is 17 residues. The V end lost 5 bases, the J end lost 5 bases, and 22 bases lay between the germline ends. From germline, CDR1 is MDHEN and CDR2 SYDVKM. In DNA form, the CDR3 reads TGTGCCAGCAGTCCCCCGACGGACTGGATGACAAACAATGAGCAGTTCTTC. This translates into CASSPPTDWMTNNEQFF.

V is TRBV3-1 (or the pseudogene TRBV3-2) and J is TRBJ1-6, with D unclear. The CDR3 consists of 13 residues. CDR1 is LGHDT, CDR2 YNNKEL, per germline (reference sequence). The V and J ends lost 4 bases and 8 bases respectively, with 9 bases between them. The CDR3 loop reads CASSPVPDSPLHF. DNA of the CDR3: TGTGCCAGCAGCCCGGTCCCCGATTCACCCCTCCACTTT.

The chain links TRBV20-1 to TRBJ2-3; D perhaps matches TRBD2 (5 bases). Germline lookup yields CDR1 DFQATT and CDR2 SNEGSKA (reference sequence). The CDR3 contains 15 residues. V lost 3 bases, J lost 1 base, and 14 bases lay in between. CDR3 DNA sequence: TGCAGTGCTAGTCTCCCGGGATACGGCACAGATACGCAGTATTTT. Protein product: CSASLPGYGTDTQYF.

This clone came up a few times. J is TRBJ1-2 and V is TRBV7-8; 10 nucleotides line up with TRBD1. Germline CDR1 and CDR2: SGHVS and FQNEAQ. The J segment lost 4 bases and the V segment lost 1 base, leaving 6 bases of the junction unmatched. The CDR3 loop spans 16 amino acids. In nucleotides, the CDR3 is TGTGCCAGCAGCTTAGGGACAGGGGGAGGATTCTATGGCTACACCTTC. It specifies CASSLGTGGGFYGYTF.

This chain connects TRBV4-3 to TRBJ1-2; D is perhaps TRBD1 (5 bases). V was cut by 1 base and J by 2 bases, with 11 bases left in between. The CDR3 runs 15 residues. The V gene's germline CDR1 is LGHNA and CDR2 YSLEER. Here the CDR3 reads CASSQVAQGNYGYTF. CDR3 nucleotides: TGCGCCAGCAGCCAAGTGGCCCAGGGAAACTATGGCTACACCTTC.

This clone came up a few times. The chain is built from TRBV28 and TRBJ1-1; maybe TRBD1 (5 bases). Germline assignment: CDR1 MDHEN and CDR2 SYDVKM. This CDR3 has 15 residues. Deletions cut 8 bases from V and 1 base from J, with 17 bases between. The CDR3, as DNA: TGTGCCAGCCTTAGGGGAGGAGCAGGGAACACTGAAGCTTTCTTT. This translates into CASLRGGAGNTEAFF.

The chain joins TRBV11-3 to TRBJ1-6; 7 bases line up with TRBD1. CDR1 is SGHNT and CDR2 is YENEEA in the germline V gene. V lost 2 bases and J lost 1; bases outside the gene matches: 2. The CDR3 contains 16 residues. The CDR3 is CASSLQGGSYNSPLHF. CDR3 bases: TGTGCCAGCAGCTTACAGGGGGGTTCCTATAATTCACCCCTCCACTTT.

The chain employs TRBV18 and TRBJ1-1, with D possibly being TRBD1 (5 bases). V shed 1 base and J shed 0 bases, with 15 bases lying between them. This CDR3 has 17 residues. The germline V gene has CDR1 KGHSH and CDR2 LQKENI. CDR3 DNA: TGTGCCAGCTCACCACGGGGGGGTTTCAACGTGAACACTGAAGCTTTCTTT. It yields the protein CASSPRGGFNVNTEAFF.

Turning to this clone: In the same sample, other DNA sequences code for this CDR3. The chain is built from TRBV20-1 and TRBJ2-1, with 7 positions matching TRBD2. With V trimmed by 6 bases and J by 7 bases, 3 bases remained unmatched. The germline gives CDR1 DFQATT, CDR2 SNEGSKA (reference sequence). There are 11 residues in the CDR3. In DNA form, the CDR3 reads TGCAGTGCCCGCGGGGGAAATGAGCAGTTCTTC. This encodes CSARGGNEQFF.

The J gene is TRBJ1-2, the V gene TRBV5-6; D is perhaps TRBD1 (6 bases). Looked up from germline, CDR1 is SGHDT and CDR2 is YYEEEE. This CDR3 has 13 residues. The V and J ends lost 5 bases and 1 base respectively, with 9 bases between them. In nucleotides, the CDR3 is TGTGCCAGCAGAACCAGGGGTAACTATGGCTACACCTTC. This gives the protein CASRTRGNYGYTF.

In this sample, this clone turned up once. CDR3 loop: CASSLDGGSNQPQHF. For the CDR3, the DNA is TGTGCCAGCAGCTTGGACGGAGGAAGCAATCAGCCCCAGCATTTT. The rearrangement links TRBV5-5 to TRBJ1-5; D is unclear. Looked up from germline, CDR1 is SGHKS and CDR2 is YYEKEE (reference sequence). The CDR3 extends over 15 amino acids. The germline V and J ends were trimmed by 0 bases and 1 base, with 8 bases remaining between them.

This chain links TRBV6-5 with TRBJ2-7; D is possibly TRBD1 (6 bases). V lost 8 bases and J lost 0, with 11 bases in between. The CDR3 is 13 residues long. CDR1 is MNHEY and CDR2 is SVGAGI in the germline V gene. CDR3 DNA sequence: TGTGCCAGCGGCAAGGACAGCTCCTACGAGCAGTACTTC. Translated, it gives CASGKDSSYEQYF.

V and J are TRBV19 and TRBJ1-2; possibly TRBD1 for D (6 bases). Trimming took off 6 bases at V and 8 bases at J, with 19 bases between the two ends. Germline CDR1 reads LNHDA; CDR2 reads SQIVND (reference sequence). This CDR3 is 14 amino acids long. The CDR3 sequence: CASRGPTGRSGYTF. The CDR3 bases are TGTGCCAGTAGGGGTCCGACAGGTCGGAGCGGCTACACCTTC.

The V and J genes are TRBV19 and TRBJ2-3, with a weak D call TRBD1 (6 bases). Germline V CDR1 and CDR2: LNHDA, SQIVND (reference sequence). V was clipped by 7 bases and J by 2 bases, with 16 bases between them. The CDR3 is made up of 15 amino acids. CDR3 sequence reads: CASTTGTHDTDTQYF. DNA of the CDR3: TGTGCCAGTACCACTGGGACACATGACACAGATACGCAGTATTTT.